The 16 T cell receptor beta chains below all came from one sample that was sequenced in a study of blood T cell repertoires in COVID-19. Here immunoSEQ multiplex PCR was the method, and the copy in TCRdb shows in-frame clones only, minus some. This sample has about 75,000 clones, with around 90% found just once. The sequenced sample was peripheral blood. All receptors come from a human donor in a cohort sampled during active COVID-19.

The J gene is TRBJ1-6, the V gene TRBV28, with 8 bases fitting TRBD1. This CDR3 contains 17 residues. CDR1 and CDR2 (germline): MDHEN, SYDVKM. V was pared by 7 bases and J by 9 bases, with 17 bases of the junction left unmatched. CDR3 sequence (DNA): TGTGCCAGCATAAACCGATCCGCAGGGGGCATGAGTTCACCCCTCCACTTT. Translating it yields CASINRSAGGMSSPLHF.

The CDR3 bases are TGTGCCAGCAGTTCCACCGGACAGACGATATATGGCTACACCTTC. It yields the protein CASSSTGQTIYGYTF. J is TRBJ1-2 and V is TRBV6-5; D might be TRBD1 (6 bases). With 4 bases removed from V and 5 bases from J, the gap between germline ends came to 17 bases. CDR1 is MNHEY and CDR2 is SVGAGI in the germline V gene. The CDR3 consists of 15 residues.

The chain joins TRBV14 to TRBJ1-2; D is undetermined. This CDR3 comprises 13 residues. Per germline, CDR1 SGHDN and CDR2 FVKESK. The V end was cut by 0 bases, the J end by 7 bases, with 9 bases between. In DNA form, the CDR3 reads TGTGCCAGCAGCCAAGATCTTATGGCTGGCTACACCTTC. As protein: CASSQDLMAGYTF.

The rearrangement joins TRBV6-5 to TRBJ1-2; the match to TRBD1 covers 9 bases. Germline V gene lookup returns CDR1 MNHEY and CDR2 SVGAGI. With 5 bases clipped from V and 7 bases from J, the junction kept 8 bases outside the gene matches. This CDR3 contains 14 residues. The CDR3 here is CASSPWTGVIGYTF. The CDR3 bases are TGTGCCAGCAGTCCGTGGACAGGGGTCATTGGCTACACCTTC.

The chain uses TRBV18 and TRBJ1-2; D call uncertain. Trimming removed 0 bases from V and 4 bases from J, with 12 bases in between. From germline, CDR1 is KGHSH and CDR2 LQKENI. The length of the CDR3 is 15 residues. The CDR3 DNA follows: TGTGCCAGCTCACCACCGTCCCAGCCGGGCTATGGCTACACCTTC. This sequence encodes CASSPPSQPGYGYTF.

The rearrangement joins TRBV9 to TRBJ1-2; unclear D gene. V lost 4 bases and J 8 bases, leaving 9 bases between the germline ends. The CDR3 covers 11 residues. Per the germline V gene, CDR1 is SGDLS and CDR2 is YYNGEE. CDR3 coding DNA: TGTGCCAGCAGCCCATCCAGGGGCTACACCTTC. Translating it yields CASSPSRGYTF. Drawing the rest from reference TRBV9 and TRBJ1-2, the complete variable domain is DSGVTQTPKHLITATGQRVTLRCSPRSGDLSVYWYQQSLDQGLQFLIQYYNGEERAKGNILERFSAQQFPDLHSELNLSSLELGDSALYFCASSPSRGYTFGSGTRLTVV.

The rearrangement links TRBV3-1 (or the pseudogene TRBV3-2) to TRBJ2-1, with 9 bases aligning to TRBD1. V shed 3 bases and J 8 bases; nucleotides not matched to a gene: 8. This CDR3 is built from 15 residues. Germline-derived CDR1 and CDR2 are LGHDT and YNNKEL (reference sequence). The CDR3 region has the DNA TGTGCCAGCAGCCAGGCGACGACAGGGGGGTATGAGCAGTTCTTC. Translating gives CASSQATTGGYEQFF.

J is TRBJ1-1 and V is TRBV19; TRBD1 agrees at 8 bases. The CDR3 spans 15 residues. CDR1 is LNHDA and CDR2 is SQIVND in the germline V gene (reference sequence). V lost 5 bases to trimming and J lost 4 bases; unmatched junction nucleotides: 9. The CDR3 loop reads CASSPDRDPGTEAFF. CDR3 nucleotide sequence: TGTGCCAGTAGTCCGGACAGGGACCCCGGCACTGAAGCTTTCTTT.

The chain recombines TRBV2 with TRBJ2-7; 10 nucleotides line up with TRBD1. There are 13 residues in the CDR3. V was pared by 6 bases and J by 9 bases, with 8 bases of the junction left unmatched. Germline V lookup: CDR1 SNHLY, CDR2 FYNNEI. The CDR3 is CASSRDRGGLQYF. The DNA of the CDR3 is TGTGCCAGCAGCCGGGACAGGGGCGGGCTGCAGTACTTC.

Only a few counts were recorded for this clone. V gene TRBV19 combines with J gene TRBJ1-3; 8 bases map to TRBD1. V shed 5 bases and J 4 bases; nucleotides not matched to a gene: 4. The CDR3 extends over 14 amino acids. The germline gives CDR1 LNHDA, CDR2 SQIVND (reference sequence). The CDR3 sequence is CASSLQGDGNTIYF. The DNA of the CDR3 is TGTGCCAGTAGTCTACAGGGGGACGGAAACACCATATATTTT.

The V call is TRBV15, the J call TRBJ1-1, with a weak D call TRBD1 (5 bases). The CDR3 has 16 amino acids. The germline gives CDR1 LNHNV, CDR2 YYDKDF (reference sequence). V lost 2 bases and J 7 bases, leaving 20 bases between the germline ends. The CDR3 nucleotides are TGTGCCACCAGCAGATCAGGGAGGGGCCCCGACTTTGAAGCTTTCTTT. Residues: CATSRSGRGPDFEAFF.

The chain employs TRBV2 and TRBJ1-1, with D perhaps TRBD1 (5 bases). The CDR3 is made up of 12 amino acids. CDR1 and CDR2 from the germline V gene are SNHLY and FYNNEI. Trimming pared 8 bases from V and 7 bases from J, leaving 14 bases between. CDR3 protein: CASSGSGIEAFF. DNA of the CDR3: TGTGCCAGCTCAGGGTCAGGGATTGAAGCTTTCTTT.

The chain recombines TRBV11-2 with TRBJ1-2, with a possible D match to TRBD1 (5 bases). V lost 0 bases to trimming and J lost 4 bases, with 12 bases between them. CDR1 and CDR2 (germline): SGHAT, FQNNGV. The CDR3 is 15 residues long. The CDR3 region is CASSLEIGASYGYTF. For the CDR3, the DNA is TGTGCCAGCAGCTTAGAGATAGGGGCAAGCTATGGCTACACCTTC.

In this sample, this clone turned up once. In DNA, the CDR3 is TGTGCCAGCACCCCCGGAGCGAGCTCCTACGAGCAGTACTTC. Its protein is CASTPGASSYEQYF. The rearrangement uses TRBV9 and TRBJ2-7; D ambiguous. Trimming took off 6 bases at V and 0 bases at J, with 13 bases between the two ends. The CDR3 runs to 14 residues. Germline CDR1 reads SGDLS; CDR2 reads YYNGEE.

The genes are TRBV7-9 and TRBJ2-2, with a tentative D call TRBD1 (7 bases). Germline values: CDR1 SEHNR, CDR2 FQNEAQ (reference sequence). Trimming removed 3 bases at V and 4 bases at J, with 15 bases between. The CDR3 spans 16 residues. The chain's CDR3 is CASSLPRQGGTGELFF. DNA of the CDR3: TGTGCCAGCAGCTTGCCCCGGCAGGGGGGCACCGGGGAGCTGTTTTTT. Full variable domain (missing parts from reference TRBV7-9 and TRBJ2-2): DTGVSQNPRHKITKRGQNVTFRCDPISEHNRLYWYRQTLGQGPEFLTYFQNEAQLEKSRLLSDRFSAERPKGSFSTLEIQRTEQGDSAMYLCASSLPRQGGTGELFFGEGSRLTVL.

The chain is built from TRBV6-6 and TRBJ2-3; tentatively, D is TRBD2 (6 bases). V shed 6 bases and J shed 9 bases, with 19 bases lying between them. In germline, CDR1 is MNHNY, CDR2 SVGAGI (reference sequence). CDR3 length equals 14 residues. CDR3 bases: TGTGCCAGCAGATGGGACTCAACCGGGGGAACGCAGTATTTT. It specifies CASRWDSTGGTQYF.